A selection of T cell receptor beta chains follows, all from one sample in a study of preoperative IRX-2 immunotherapy in early breast cancer. Generated by immunoSEQ multiplex PCR, the TCRdb table keeps only in-frame clones and is missing some. The repertoire holds roughly 2,700 clones, with around three quarters as singletons. Sample: tumor tissue, taken after IRX-2 immunotherapy. All receptors come from a human donor with breast cancer. Each CDR3 is given with its conserved first and last residue. The D gene is left open where the match is weak.

cdr3_length j_call d_call v_call cdr3_aa
14 TRBJ2-1 . TRBV7-1 CASTGVGVYNEQFF
14 TRBJ1-3 . TRBV10-3 CAISEAGSGNTIYF
13 TRBJ2-3 . TRBV6-8 CASSYGGTDTQYF
19 TRBJ1-2 TRBD1 TRBV11-3 CANSLGPPRQGYWSYGYTF
18 TRBJ2-1 . TRBV19 CASSIGFDPGGSYNEQFF
15 TRBJ1-4 TRBD1 TRBV23-1 CANNYPGQDGEKLFF
15 TRBJ2-6 . TRBV7-6 CASSPSPSGANVLTF
14 TRBJ1-4 TRBD1 TRBV11-3 CASSLDRENEKLFF
14 TRBJ1-4 . TRBV28 CASTEGGTNEKLFF
14 TRBJ2-2 . TRBV6-8 CASSWGSLTGELFF
16 TRBJ1-2 TRBD1 TRBV4-1 CASSQDWPGGDYGYTF
15 TRBJ2-1 TRBD2 TRBV11-3 CASSAATSGYNEQFF
12 TRBJ1-2 . TRBV6-8 CASSYPGYGYTF
13 TRBJ1-1 . TRBV8-2 CASHDRVATEAFF
16 TRBJ2-7 . TRBV11-3 CASSLGPRGESYEQYF
18 TRBJ2-1 TRBD2 TRBV7-1 CASSLSSLAGGRYNEQFF